Below are 14 T cell receptor beta chains sequenced from a single sample in a study of control samples from healthy donors and cancer patients. Sequencing was performed with immunoSEQ multiplex PCR; in TCRdb, only in-frame clones are kept and a portion is missing. The sample has 100,000 to 150,000 clones, about 88% seen once. Sequences were obtained from blood. These receptors all come from a man in his late teens or twenties in good health.

The rearrangement links TRBV7-9 to TRBJ2-7; TRBD2 matches 15 bases. Germline V gene lookup returns CDR1 SEHNR and CDR2 FQNEAQ (reference sequence). There are 17 residues in the CDR3. Trimming at V came to 5 bases and at J to 3 bases, leaving 8 bases not matched to a gene. CDR3 sequence (DNA): TGTGCCAGCAGCGCGATAGGACTAGCGGGAGGGGGCTACGAGCAGTACTTC. Encoded protein: CASSAIGLAGGGYEQYF.

The chain combines TRBV3-1 (or the pseudogene TRBV3-2) with TRBJ2-4; the D is unclear. The germline V gene encodes CDR1 LGHDT and CDR2 YNNKEL (reference sequence). The CDR3 has 15 residues. With 1 base removed from V and 0 bases from J, the gap between germline ends came to 7 bases. Here the CDR3 DNA reads TGTGCCAGCAGCCAAGGCGGATCAGCCAAAAACATTCAGTACTTC. This encodes CASSQGGSAKNIQYF.

The V and J genes are TRBV9 and TRBJ1-5; no firm D call. Germline CDR1 and CDR2: SGDLS and YYNGEE. This CDR3 spans 14 amino acids. Trimming took off 0 bases at V and 2 bases at J, with 6 bases between the two ends. Here the CDR3 reads CASSVGLGNQPQHF. The CDR3 DNA follows: TGTGCCAGCAGCGTAGGGTTGGGCAATCAGCCCCAGCATTTT.

This clone was observed a single time. CDR3 sequence (DNA): TGTGCCAGCAGCCCGCTAAACACTGAAGCTTTCTTT. This translates into CASSPLNTEAFF. V and J are TRBV9 and TRBJ1-1; D remains ambiguous. Germline values: CDR1 SGDLS, CDR2 YYNGEE. The CDR3 has 12 amino acids. Trimming cost V 4 bases and J 2 bases, with 6 bases left between them. Full variable domain (outside the CDR3, taken from reference TRBV9 and TRBJ1-1): DSGVTQTPKHLITATGQRVTLRCSPRSGDLSVYWYQQSLDQGLQFLIQYYNGEERAKGNILERFSAQQFPDLHSELNLSSLELGDSALYFCASSPLNTEAFFGQGTRLTVV.

The chain employs TRBV24-1 and TRBJ2-1, with TRBD2 identical over 8 bases. V lost 7 bases, J lost 6 bases, and 7 bases stayed unmatched. Germline V gene data show CDR1 as KGHDR and CDR2 as SFDVKD. The CDR3 has 14 amino acids. CDR3 nucleotide sequence: TGTGCCACCAGCCTCAGCGGGAGAGTCAATGAGCAGTTCTTC. Translated: CATSLSGRVNEQFF.

This chain connects TRBV10-3 to TRBJ2-7; 8 positions agree with TRBD2. The CDR3 has 13 residues. The germline gives CDR1 ENHRY, CDR2 SYGVKD. V shed 7 bases and J 6 bases; nucleotides not matched to a gene: 8. The CDR3 loop reads CAIKSGREGEQYF. Here the CDR3 DNA reads TGTGCCATCAAAAGCGGGAGAGAAGGCGAGCAGTACTTC.

The rearrangement joins TRBV19 to TRBJ2-3, with TRBD2 matching over 14 bases. Germline V gives CDR1 LNHDA, CDR2 SQIVND (reference sequence). CDR3 size: 19 residues. V was pared by 3 bases and J by 6 bases, with 14 bases of the junction left unmatched. CDR3 amino acids: CASSIGQGLAGVKRDTQYF. Written as DNA, the CDR3 is TGTGCCAGTAGTATCGGCCAGGGACTAGCGGGAGTCAAAAGGGATACGCAGTATTTT.

This chain links TRBV7-2 with TRBJ1-6; D remains unclear. This CDR3 comprises 12 residues. V gave up 3 bases and J gave up 9 bases, with 6 bases separating them. The germline gives CDR1 SGHTA, CDR2 FQGNSA. The CDR3 loop is CASSFRFSPLHF. The CDR3 bases are TGTGCCAGCAGCTTCAGGTTTTCACCCCTCCACTTT.

This rearrangement joins TRBV6-5 to TRBJ1-2; 9 bases are shared with TRBD1. CDR3 length equals 16 residues. CDR1 MNHEY and CDR2 SVGAGI come from the germline V gene. V gave up 2 bases and J gave up 6 bases; unmatched junction bases: 10. The CDR3 sequence: CASSYRTGTGSDGYTF. CDR3 nucleotide sequence: TGTGCCAGCAGTTACCGAACGGGGACAGGGAGCGATGGCTACACCTTC.

CDR3 region: CASSAVLEGRYNEQFF. The CDR3 nucleotides read TGCGCCAGCAGTGCCGTCTTGGAAGGGCGCTACAATGAGCAGTTCTTC. V and J are TRBV10-2 and TRBJ2-1; no clear D gene. Germline CDR1 WSHSY, CDR2 SAAADI. CDR3 length: 16 amino acids. The V end lost 4 bases, the J end lost 3 bases, and 16 bases lay between the germline ends.

This clone appeared a single time. The chain carries TRBV30 and TRBJ1-5; D remains unclear. This CDR3 is 14 amino acids long. Trimming shortened V by 3 bases and J by 11 bases, and 20 bases separated the two germline ends. Germline CDR1 GTSNPN, CDR2 SVGIG (reference sequence). CDR3 nucleotides: TGTGCCTGGAGGAAGGCCGGGCCTCAGCAAGCCCAGCATTTT. Its translation: CAWRKAGPQQAQHF.

The chain couples TRBV6-2 or TRBV6-3 to TRBJ2-7, with D unresolved. The CDR3 covers 15 residues. Germline V gene data show CDR1 as MNHEY and CDR2 as SVGEGT. The V end lost 6 bases, the J end lost 3 bases, and 18 bases lay between the germline ends. CDR3 in DNA: TGTGCCAGCAGCCACGTTTCCCTTACAGACTACGAGCAGTACTTC. Translating it yields CASSHVSLTDYEQYF.

Here the CDR3 DNA reads TGTGCCACCAGCAGGGAGGGGGGAAACACCGGGGAGCTGTTTTTT. This gives the protein CATSREGGNTGELFF. The V gene is TRBV15, the J gene TRBJ2-2; D tentatively reads TRBD1 or TRBD2 (6 bases each). The CDR3 runs to 15 residues. Germline-derived CDR1 and CDR2 are LNHNV and YYDKDF (reference sequence). V shed 3 bases and J shed 2 bases, with 10 bases lying between them.

The chain joins TRBV15 to TRBJ2-3; 7 bases line up with TRBD1. V lost 5 bases, J lost 2 bases, and 13 bases stayed unmatched. The CDR3 is 17 amino acids. The germline V gene has CDR1 LNHNV and CDR2 YYDKDF (reference sequence). In nucleotides, the CDR3 is TGTGCCACCAGCCATTCTCGACAGGGACGCCTCACAGATACGCAGTATTTT. Translation gives CATSHSRQGRLTDTQYF.